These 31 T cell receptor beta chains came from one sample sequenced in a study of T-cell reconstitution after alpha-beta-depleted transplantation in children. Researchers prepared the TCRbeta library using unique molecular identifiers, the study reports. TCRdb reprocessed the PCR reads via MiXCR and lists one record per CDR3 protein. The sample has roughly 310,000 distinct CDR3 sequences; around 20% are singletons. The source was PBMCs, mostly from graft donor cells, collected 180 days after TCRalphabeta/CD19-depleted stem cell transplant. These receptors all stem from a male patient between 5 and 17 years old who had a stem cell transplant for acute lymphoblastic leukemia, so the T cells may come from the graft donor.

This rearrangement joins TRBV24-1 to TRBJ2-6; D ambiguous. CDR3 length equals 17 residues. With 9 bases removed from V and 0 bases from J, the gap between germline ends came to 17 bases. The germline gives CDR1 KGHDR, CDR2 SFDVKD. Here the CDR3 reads CATGPGDVFSGANVLTF. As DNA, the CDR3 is TGTGCCACCGGGCCAGGAGATGTTTTCTCTGGGGCCAACGTCCTGACTTTC.

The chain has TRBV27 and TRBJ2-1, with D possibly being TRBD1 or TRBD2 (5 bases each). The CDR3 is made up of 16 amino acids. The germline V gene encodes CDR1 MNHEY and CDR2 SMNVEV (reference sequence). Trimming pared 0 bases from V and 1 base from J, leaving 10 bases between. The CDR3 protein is CASSLSSGLSYNEQFF. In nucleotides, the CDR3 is TGTGCCAGCAGTTTATCGTCGGGGCTGTCCTACAATGAGCAGTTCTTC.

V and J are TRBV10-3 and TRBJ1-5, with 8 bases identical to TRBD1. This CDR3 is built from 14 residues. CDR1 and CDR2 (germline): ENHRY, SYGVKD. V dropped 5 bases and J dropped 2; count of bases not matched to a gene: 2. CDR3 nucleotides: TGTGCCATCAGTATGACAGGGGGCAATCAGCCCCAGCATTTT. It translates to CAISMTGGNQPQHF.

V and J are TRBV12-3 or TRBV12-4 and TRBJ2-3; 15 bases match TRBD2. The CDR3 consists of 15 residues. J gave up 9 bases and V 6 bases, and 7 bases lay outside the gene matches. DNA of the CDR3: TGTGCCAGCAGCCGGACTAGCGGGAGGGGGTCAACGCAGTATTTT. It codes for CASSRTSGRGSTQYF.

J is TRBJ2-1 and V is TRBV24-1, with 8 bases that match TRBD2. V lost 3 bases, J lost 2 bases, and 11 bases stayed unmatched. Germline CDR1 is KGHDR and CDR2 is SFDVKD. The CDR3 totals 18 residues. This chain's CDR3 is CATSDKGSGILTYNEQFF. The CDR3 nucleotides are TGTGCCACCAGTGATAAGGGTAGCGGGATCTTAACCTACAATGAGCAGTTCTTC.

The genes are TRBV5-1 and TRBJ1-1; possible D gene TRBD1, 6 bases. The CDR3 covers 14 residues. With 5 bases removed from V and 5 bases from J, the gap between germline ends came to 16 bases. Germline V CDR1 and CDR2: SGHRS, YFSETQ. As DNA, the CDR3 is TGCGCCAGCAGTCCGAGGGGGGGCGGAACTGAAGCTTTCTTT. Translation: CASSPRGGGTEAFF.

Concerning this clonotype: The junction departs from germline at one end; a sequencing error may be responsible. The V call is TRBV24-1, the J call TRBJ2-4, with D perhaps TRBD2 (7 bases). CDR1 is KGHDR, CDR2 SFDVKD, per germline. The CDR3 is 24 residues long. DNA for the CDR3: TGTGCCACCGGTGATTTGCAAGATATAAGGACTACCTACAAAGGGGGGGTAGCCAAAAACATTCAGTACTTC. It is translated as CATGDLQDIRTTYKGGVAKNIQYF.

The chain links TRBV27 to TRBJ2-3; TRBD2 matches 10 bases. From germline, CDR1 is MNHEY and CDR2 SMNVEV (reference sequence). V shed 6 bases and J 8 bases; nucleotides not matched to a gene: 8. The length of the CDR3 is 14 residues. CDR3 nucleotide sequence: TGTGCCAGCAGCACGGGACTAGCGACCGGTACGCAGTATTTT. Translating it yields CASSTGLATGTQYF.

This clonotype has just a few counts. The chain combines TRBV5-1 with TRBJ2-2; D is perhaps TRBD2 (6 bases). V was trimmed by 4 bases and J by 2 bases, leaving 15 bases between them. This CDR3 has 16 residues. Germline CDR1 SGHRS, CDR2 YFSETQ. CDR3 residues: CASSRGPTSNTGELFF. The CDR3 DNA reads TGCGCCAGCAGCAGGGGACCCACTAGCAACACCGGGGAGCTGTTTTTT.

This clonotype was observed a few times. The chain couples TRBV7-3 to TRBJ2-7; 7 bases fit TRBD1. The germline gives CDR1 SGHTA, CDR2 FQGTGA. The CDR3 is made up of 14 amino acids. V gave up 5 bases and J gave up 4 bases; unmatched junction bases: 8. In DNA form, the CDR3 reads TGTGCCAGCAGCCCAACTGGGACAGTATACGAGCAGTACTTC. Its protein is CASSPTGTVYEQYF.

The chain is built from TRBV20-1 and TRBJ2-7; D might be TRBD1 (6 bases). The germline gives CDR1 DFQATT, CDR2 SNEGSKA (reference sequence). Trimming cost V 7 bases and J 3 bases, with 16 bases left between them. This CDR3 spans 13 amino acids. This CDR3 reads CSVGNRVVYEQYF. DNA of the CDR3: TGCAGTGTTGGGAACAGGGTAGTCTACGAGCAGTACTTC.

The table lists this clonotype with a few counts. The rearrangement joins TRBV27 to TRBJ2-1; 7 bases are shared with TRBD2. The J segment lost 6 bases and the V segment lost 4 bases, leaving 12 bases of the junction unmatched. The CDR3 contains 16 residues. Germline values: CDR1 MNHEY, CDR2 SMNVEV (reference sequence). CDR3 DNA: TGTGCCAGCAGTTCCTATGTTCGGGACTATACCAATGAGCAGTTCTTC. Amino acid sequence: CASSSYVRDYTNEQFF.

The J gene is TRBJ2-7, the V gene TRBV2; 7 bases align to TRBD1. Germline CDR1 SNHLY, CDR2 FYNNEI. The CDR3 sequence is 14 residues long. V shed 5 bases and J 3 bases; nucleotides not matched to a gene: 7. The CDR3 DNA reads TGTGCCAGCAGTTTAGACAGGGAAATCTACGAGCAGTACTTC. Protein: CASSLDREIYEQYF.

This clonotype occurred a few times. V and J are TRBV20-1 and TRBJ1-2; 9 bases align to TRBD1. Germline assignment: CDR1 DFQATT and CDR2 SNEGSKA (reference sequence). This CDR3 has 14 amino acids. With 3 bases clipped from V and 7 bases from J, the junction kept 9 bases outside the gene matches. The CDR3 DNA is TGCAGTGCTAGCCCCGTTACAGGGGGCTCTGGCTACACCTTC. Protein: CSASPVTGGSGYTF.

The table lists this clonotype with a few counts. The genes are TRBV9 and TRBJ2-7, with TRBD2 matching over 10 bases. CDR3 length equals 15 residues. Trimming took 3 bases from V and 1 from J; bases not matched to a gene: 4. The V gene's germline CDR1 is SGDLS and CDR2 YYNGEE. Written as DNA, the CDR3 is TGTGCCAGCAGCGCAGGGACTAGCGCTTCCTACGAGCAGTACTTC. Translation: CASSAGTSASYEQYF.

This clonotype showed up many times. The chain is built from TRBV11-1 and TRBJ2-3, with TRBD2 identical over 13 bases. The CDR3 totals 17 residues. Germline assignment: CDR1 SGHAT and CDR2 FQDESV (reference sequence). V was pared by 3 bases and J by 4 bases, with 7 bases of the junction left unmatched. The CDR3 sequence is CASSFRTSGRDPDTQYF. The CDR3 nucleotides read TGTGCCAGCAGCTTCCGCACTAGCGGGAGGGACCCAGATACGCAGTATTTT.

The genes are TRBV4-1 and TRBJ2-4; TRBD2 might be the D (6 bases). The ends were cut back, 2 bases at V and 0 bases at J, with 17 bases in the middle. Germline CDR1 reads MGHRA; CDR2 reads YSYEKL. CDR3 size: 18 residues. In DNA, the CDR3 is TGCGCCAGCAGCCAACGAGGGAAACTAGCAGTAGCCAAAAACATTCAGTACTTC. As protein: CASSQRGKLAVAKNIQYF.

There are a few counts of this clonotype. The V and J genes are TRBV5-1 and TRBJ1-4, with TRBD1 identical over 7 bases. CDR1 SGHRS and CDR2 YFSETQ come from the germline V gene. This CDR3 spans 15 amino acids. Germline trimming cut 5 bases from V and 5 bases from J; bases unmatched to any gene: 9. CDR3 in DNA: TGCGCCAGCAGTCCCCGACAGGGCGGAAATGAAAAACTGTTTTTT. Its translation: CASSPRQGGNEKLFF.

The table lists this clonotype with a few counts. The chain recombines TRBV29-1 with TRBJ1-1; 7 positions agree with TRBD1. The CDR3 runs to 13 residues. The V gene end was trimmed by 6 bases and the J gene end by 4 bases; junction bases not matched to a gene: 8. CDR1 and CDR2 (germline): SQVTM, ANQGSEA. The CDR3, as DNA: TGCAGCGTCAAACAGGGGAGGAGCACTGAAGCTTTCTTT. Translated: CSVKQGRSTEAFF.

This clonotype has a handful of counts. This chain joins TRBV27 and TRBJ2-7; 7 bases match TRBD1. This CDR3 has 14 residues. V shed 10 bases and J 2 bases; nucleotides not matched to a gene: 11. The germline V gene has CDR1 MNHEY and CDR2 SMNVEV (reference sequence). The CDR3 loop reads CATLKQGYPYEQYF. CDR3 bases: TGTGCCACCTTGAAACAGGGGTACCCCTACGAGCAGTACTTC.

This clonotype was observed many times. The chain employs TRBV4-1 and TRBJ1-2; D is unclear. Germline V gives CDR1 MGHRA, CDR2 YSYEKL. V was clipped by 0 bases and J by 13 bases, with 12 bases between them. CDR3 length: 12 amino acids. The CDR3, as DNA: TGCGCCAGCAGCCAAGAAGGGTACCAGAGCACCTTC. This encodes CASSQEGYQSTF.

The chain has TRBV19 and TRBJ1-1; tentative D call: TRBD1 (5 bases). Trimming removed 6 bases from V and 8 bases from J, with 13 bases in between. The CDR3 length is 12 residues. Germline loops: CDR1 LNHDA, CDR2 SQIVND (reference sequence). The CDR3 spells CASRSTVLEAFF. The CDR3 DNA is TGTGCCAGTAGATCGACAGTTCTCGAAGCTTTCTTT.

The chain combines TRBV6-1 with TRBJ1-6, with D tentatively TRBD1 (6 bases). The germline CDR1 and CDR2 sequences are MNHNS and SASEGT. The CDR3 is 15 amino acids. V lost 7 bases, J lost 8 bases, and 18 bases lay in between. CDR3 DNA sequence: TGTGCCAGCAACAGATGGGGGGGCCGGCATTCACCCCTCCACTTT. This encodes CASNRWGGRHSPLHF.

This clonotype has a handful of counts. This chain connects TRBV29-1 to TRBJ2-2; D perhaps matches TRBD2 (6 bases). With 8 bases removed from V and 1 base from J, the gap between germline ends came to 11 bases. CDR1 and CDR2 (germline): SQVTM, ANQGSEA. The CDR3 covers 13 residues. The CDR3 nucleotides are TGCAGCATTTGGAGGGGGAACACCGGGGAGCTGTTTTTT. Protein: CSIWRGNTGELFF.

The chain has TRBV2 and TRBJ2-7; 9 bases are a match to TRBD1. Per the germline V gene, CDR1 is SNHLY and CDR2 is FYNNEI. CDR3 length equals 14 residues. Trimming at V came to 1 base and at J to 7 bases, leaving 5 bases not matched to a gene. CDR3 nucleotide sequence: TGTGCCAGCAGTGAAGGGACAGGGGAATTAGAGCAGTACTTC. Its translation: CASSEGTGELEQYF. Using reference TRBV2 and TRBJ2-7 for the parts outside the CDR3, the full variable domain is EPEVTQTPSHQVTQMGQEVILRCVPISNHLYFYWYRQILGQKVEFLVSFYNNEISEKSEIFDDQFSVERPDGSNFTLKIRSTKLEDSAMYFCASSEGTGELEQYFGPGTRLTVT.

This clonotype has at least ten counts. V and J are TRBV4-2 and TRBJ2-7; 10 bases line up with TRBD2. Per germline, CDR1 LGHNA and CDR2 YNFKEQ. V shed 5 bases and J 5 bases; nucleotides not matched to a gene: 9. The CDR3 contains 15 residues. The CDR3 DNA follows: TGTGCCAGCAGCGCCCTCCTAGCGGGGGCCGACGAGCAGTACTTC. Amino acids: CASSALLAGADEQYF.

CDR3 in amino acids: CASSQGASIYGYTF. The DNA for the CDR3 is TGTGCCAGCTCACAGGGGGCGAGTATCTATGGCTACACCTTC. This chain joins TRBV6-1 and TRBJ1-2, with 9 bases aligning to TRBD1. The CDR3 covers 14 residues. V shed 8 bases, J shed 4 bases, and the junction held 8 bases outside the gene matches. Germline loops: CDR1 MNHNS, CDR2 SASEGT.

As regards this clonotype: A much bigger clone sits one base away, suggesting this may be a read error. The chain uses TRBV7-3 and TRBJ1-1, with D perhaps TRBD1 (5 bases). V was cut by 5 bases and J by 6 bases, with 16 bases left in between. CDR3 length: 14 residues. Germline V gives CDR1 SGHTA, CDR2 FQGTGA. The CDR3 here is CASSPVGGDSEAFF. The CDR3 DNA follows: TGTGCCAGCAGCCCTGTTGGTGGGGACTCTGAAGCTTTCTTT.

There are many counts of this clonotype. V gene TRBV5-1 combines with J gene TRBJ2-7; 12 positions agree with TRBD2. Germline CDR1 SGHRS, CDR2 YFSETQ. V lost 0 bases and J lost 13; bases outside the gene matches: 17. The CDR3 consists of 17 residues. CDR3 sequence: CASSLAGLAGTLTQPYF. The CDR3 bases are TGCGCCAGCAGCTTGGCCGGACTAGCGGGAACCCTCACTCAACCTTACTTC.

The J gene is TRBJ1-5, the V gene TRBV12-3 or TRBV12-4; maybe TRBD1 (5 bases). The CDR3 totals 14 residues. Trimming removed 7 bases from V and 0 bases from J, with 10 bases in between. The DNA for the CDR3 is TGTGCCAGCAATCCGACAGTTAGCAATCAGCCCCAGCATTTT. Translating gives CASNPTVSNQPQHF.

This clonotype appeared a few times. In DNA form, the CDR3 reads TGTGCCAGCAGTTCCCCGGGAATCGGGAACTATGGCTACACCTTC. This translates into CASSSPGIGNYGYTF. The chain recombines TRBV27 with TRBJ1-2, with D hard to call. Germline values: CDR1 MNHEY, CDR2 SMNVEV (reference sequence). Trimming pared 4 bases from V and 2 bases from J, leaving 14 bases between. The CDR3 loop spans 15 amino acids.